This paragraph reports one T cell receptor (beta chain). What it binds is not known. The donors were all Caucasian adults (living in Nashville, Tennessee). This sample was taken from a study of shared clonotypes between healthy human individuals. Findings and caveats of the study: Despite large depth, rarefaction showed incomplete sorted-subset sequencing. Represented genetic and exposure-history diversity was restricted by having few donors.

Per the original data handling: Sequence data from immunoSEQ were junction-only and lacked quality scores; consequently, filtering differed. Using immunoSEQ multiplex PCR, the repertoire was profiled, and TCRdb retains in-frame clones only, with some absent. From that table come the V and J calls and clone size; the DNA was used to work out D and trimming. The sample consists of a few million clones, more than 80% of them appearing once. Germline CDR1 WNHNN, CDR2 SYGVQD (reference sequence). After removal of 2 bases from V and 5 bases from J, the junction contained 10 bases not matched to a gene. This CDR3 has 16 residues.

Source material: naive CD4+ T cells sorted from blood. Indicated subset: CD45RA+ positively selected. This TCR was sampled from a young man in good health. This chain connects TRBV10-1 to TRBJ2-7; 9 bases are a match to TRBD1. CDR3 region: CASSETGGAKFHEQYF. CDR3 DNA: TGCGCCAGCAGTGAGACAGGGGGCGCGAAATTCCACGAGCAGTACTTC.